These 21 T cell receptor beta chains originate from one sample sequenced in a study of T-cell reconstitution after alpha-beta-depleted transplantation in children. During its preparation, the TCRbeta library received unique molecular identifiers. TCRdb ran MiXCR on the PCR reads and lists one entry per CDR3 protein. Among around 29,000 distinct CDR3 sequences listed, 6.3% were seen once. This sample comprised PBMCs, mostly from graft donor cells, obtained 180 days after TCRalphabeta/CD19-depleted stem cell transplant. The receptors derive from a male patient between 10 and 17 years old who had a stem cell transplant for acute myeloid leukemia, so the T cells may come from the graft donor.

This clonotype has ten or more counts. V usage is TRBV6-1 and J usage is TRBJ2-2, with 11 bases identical to TRBD2. The CDR3 is 16 amino acids. CDR1 and CDR2 (germline): MNHNS, SASEGT. Trimming cost V 5 bases and J 1 base; bases outside gene matches: 3. The CDR3 DNA sequence: TGTGCCAGCAGTCCCCTAGCGGGAGGGAACACCGGGGAGCTGTTTTTT. It encodes CASSPLAGGNTGELFF.

This clonotype occurred many times. J is TRBJ2-1 and V is TRBV2; D is possibly TRBD1 or TRBD2 (5 bases each). Between the trimmed V and J ends, which lost 7 bases and 7 bases, there was a span of 17 bases. Germline V gives CDR1 SNHLY, CDR2 FYNNEI. CDR3 length: 14 amino acids. CDR3: CASTAGTSPNEQFF. CDR3 in DNA: TGTGCCAGCACGGCCGGGACCTCACCGAATGAGCAGTTCTTC.

This clonotype was seen repeatedly, ten times or more. This sequence joins TRBV7-9 and TRBJ1-1; weak D call: TRBD1 (6 bases). Trimming removed 11 bases from V and 5 bases from J, with 18 bases in between. The CDR3 runs to 13 residues. In germline, CDR1 is SEHNR, CDR2 FQNEAQ (reference sequence). The CDR3 DNA follows: TGTGCCGCCCAACCAAGGGGGAGGACTGAAGCTTTCTTT. This sequence encodes CAAQPRGRTEAFF.

This clonotype has a count of ten or more. The chain is built from TRBV20-1 and TRBJ1-3; D is undetermined. Between the trimmed V and J ends, which lost 5 bases and 4 bases, there was a span of 9 bases. The CDR3 has 12 residues. Germline V lookup: CDR1 DFQATT, CDR2 SNEGSKA (reference sequence). The CDR3 DNA sequence: TGCAGTGCTGCCCCAAGGGGAAACACCATATATTTT. Its protein product is CSAAPRGNTIYF.

This clonotype appeared a single time. A much larger clone is a single base away; this may be a read error. The chain uses TRBV20-1 and TRBJ2-2; D gene unclear. CDR3 size: 15 residues. The V gene's germline CDR1 is DFQATT and CDR2 SNEGSKA (reference sequence). The DNA for the CDR3 is TGCTGTGCTCCTAAACCCGCAGGTGTTACCGGGGAGCTGTTTTTT. The encoded protein is CCAPKPAGVTGELFF.

This clonotype was counted ten times or more. CDR3 loop: CASSFRASGVSSYNEQFF. CDR3 coding DNA: TGTGCCAGCAGCTTTAGGGCTAGCGGGGTAAGCTCCTACAATGAGCAGTTCTTC. V gene TRBV7-8 combines with J gene TRBJ2-1, with 9 bases identical to TRBD2. This CDR3 comprises 18 residues. Germline loops: CDR1 SGHVS, CDR2 FQNEAQ. V lost 3 bases and J lost 0; bases outside the gene matches: 9.

At least ten counts were recorded for this clonotype. The chain joins TRBV24-1 to TRBJ1-2, with D possibly matching TRBD1 (6 bases). This CDR3 comprises 16 residues. Deletions cut 3 bases from V and 0 bases from J, with 13 bases between. Germline V CDR1 and CDR2: KGHDR, SFDVKD. The chain's CDR3 is CATSDAWTESNYGYTF. Written as DNA, the CDR3 is TGTGCCACCAGTGATGCCTGGACAGAATCTAACTATGGCTACACCTTC.

This clonotype was detected ten times or more. V and J are TRBV3-1 and TRBJ2-5, with 12 bases matching TRBD2. Germline assignment: CDR1 LGHDT and CDR2 YNNKEL (reference sequence). V lost 4 bases and J lost 1; bases outside the gene matches: 4. This CDR3 spans 16 amino acids. The CDR3 sequence: CASSLGLAGVQETQYF. The CDR3 coding sequence is TGTGCCAGCAGCCTGGGACTAGCGGGCGTCCAAGAGACCCAGTACTTC.

This clonotype was seen ten or more times. The rearrangement links TRBV28 to TRBJ2-3; 9 bases match TRBD1. This CDR3 is 13 amino acids long. From germline, CDR1 is MDHEN and CDR2 SYDVKM. J lost 3 bases, V lost 6 bases, and 1 base had no gene match. The CDR3: CASRGTGTDTQYF. The CDR3 DNA follows: TGTGCCAGCAGGGGGACAGGGACAGATACGCAGTATTTT.

The sample holds many counts of this clonotype. The chain uses TRBV7-9 and TRBJ1-4, with no clear D. Germline V CDR1 and CDR2: SEHNR, FQNEAQ (reference sequence). The V end lost 7 bases, the J end lost 7 bases, and 10 bases lay between the germline ends. The CDR3 length is 12 residues. The CDR3 nucleotides are TGTGCCAGCAAAGGAGCGGGTGAAAAACTGTTTTTT. It codes for CASKGAGEKLFF.

This clonotype was recorded many times. The chain couples TRBV20-1 to TRBJ1-1, with D perhaps TRBD1 (5 bases). With 6 bases removed from V and 1 base from J, the gap between germline ends came to 15 bases. The CDR3 loop spans 14 amino acids. Germline CDR1 DFQATT, CDR2 SNEGSKA (reference sequence). Written as DNA, the CDR3 is TGCAGTGCACGGCTCAGGGTTTCGAACACTGAAGCTTTCTTT. It codes for CSARLRVSNTEAFF.

This clonotype was found a few times. This could be a read error, since a much larger clone is one nucleotide away. The chain uses TRBV5-6 and TRBJ1-2; D is perhaps TRBD1 (6 bases). V was shortened by 3 bases and J by 4 bases, with 10 bases between the two germline ends. In germline, CDR1 is SGHDT, CDR2 YYEEEE. CDR3 size: 13 residues. The CDR3 loop reads CASSSGGGYGYTF. In DNA, the CDR3 is TGTGCCAGCAGCTCCGGGGGCGGCTATGGCTACACCTTC.

In its sample, this clonotype was seen many times. CDR3 region: CASSLLVTQYNEQFF. The CDR3 DNA is TGTGCCAGCAGCTTACTAGTGACACAGTACAATGAGCAGTTCTTC. The chain is built from TRBV7-9 and TRBJ2-1, with D hard to call. The length of the CDR3 is 15 residues. Germline V lookup: CDR1 SEHNR, CDR2 FQNEAQ (reference sequence). V was clipped by 2 bases and J by 4 bases, with 12 bases between them.

There are a few counts of this clonotype. This chain uses TRBV5-6 with TRBJ2-2; 16 bases are shared with TRBD2. V shed 7 bases and J 3 bases; nucleotides not matched to a gene: 9. The CDR3 loop spans 18 amino acids. Germline V gives CDR1 SGHDT, CDR2 YYEEEE. CDR3 coding DNA: TGTGCCAGCGGCGCCGGGACTAGCGGGAGGGCCTACACCGGGGAGCTGTTTTTT. Protein: CASGAGTSGRAYTGELFF. The entire variable domain, with the rest obtained from reference TRBV5-6 and TRBJ2-2, is as follows: DAGVTQSPTHLIKTRGQQVTLRCSPKSGHDTVSWYQQALGQGPQFIFQYYEEEERQRGNFPDRFSGHQFPNYSSELNVNALLLGDSALYLCASGAGTSGRAYTGELFFGEGSRLTVL.

This clonotype was counted ten times or more. The chain employs TRBV20-1 and TRBJ2-3; tentative D call: TRBD2 (7 bases). Germline CDR1 reads DFQATT; CDR2 reads SNEGSKA (reference sequence). The CDR3 runs to 11 residues. Deletions cut 5 bases from V and 8 bases from J, with 11 bases between. Here the CDR3 DNA reads TGCAGTGCTTGGGGGGGCGCTACGCAGTATTTT. Translation gives CSAWGGATQYF.

This clonotype showed up many times. This rearrangement joins TRBV29-1 to TRBJ2-7; 10 bases are a match to TRBD1. This CDR3 has 14 residues. V lost 7 bases and J lost 3; bases outside the gene matches: 9. Germline V CDR1 and CDR2: SQVTM, ANQGSEA. The DNA of the CDR3 is TGCAGCGGCTTAGGGGGGACAGGGGTCTACGAGCAGTACTTC. Its protein is CSGLGGTGVYEQYF.

This clonotype was observed at least ten times. V and J are TRBV20-1 and TRBJ1-2; 11 nucleotides match TRBD1. The J segment lost 2 bases and the V segment lost 6 bases, leaving 2 bases of the junction unmatched. The CDR3 loop spans 13 amino acids. CDR1 is DFQATT, CDR2 SNEGSKA, per germline (reference sequence). The CDR3 region has the DNA TGCAGTGCCGGGACAGGGGGGAACTATGGCTACACCTTC. It is translated as CSAGTGGNYGYTF.

This clonotype was seen ten or more times. The J gene is TRBJ1-4, the V gene TRBV7-2; 9 positions match TRBD1. The CDR3 contains 15 residues. Trimming took 5 bases from V and 3 from J; bases not matched to a gene: 4. Looked up from germline, CDR1 is SGHTA and CDR2 is FQGNSA. The CDR3: CASSPRQGANEKLFF. The CDR3 DNA sequence: TGTGCCAGCAGCCCCCGACAGGGGGCTAATGAAAAACTGTTTTTT.

In its sample, this clonotype ranks as medium-sized. The V gene is TRBV14, the J gene TRBJ2-3; perhaps TRBD2 as D (6 bases). The V end lost 0 bases, the J end lost 4 bases, and 14 bases lay between the germline ends. The CDR3 loop spans 16 amino acids. The germline gives CDR1 SGHDN, CDR2 FVKESK. DNA of the CDR3: TGTGCCAGCAGCCAAGAATGGGCCAGGGACTCAGATACGCAGTATTTT. It is translated as CASSQEWARDSDTQYF.

In its sample, this clonotype was seen many times. The V call is TRBV27, the J call TRBJ1-5, with 7 bases that match TRBD1. This CDR3 spans 15 amino acids. Germline CDR1 is MNHEY and CDR2 is SMNVEV (reference sequence). V was clipped by 6 bases and J by 3 bases; unmatched bases: 8. CDR3 sequence (DNA): TGTGCCAGCAGGATGACAGGGTGGTTCAATCAGCCCCAGCATTTT. Protein sequence: CASRMTGWFNQPQHF.

In its sample, this clonotype was seen many times. This chain links TRBV6-5 with TRBJ2-1; D might be TRBD2 (5 bases). Germline CDR1 and CDR2: MNHEY and SVGAGI. This CDR3 region has 16 residues. Trimming pared 5 bases from V and 0 bases from J, leaving 14 bases between. The CDR3 sequence is CASSRREGFSYNEQFF. The CDR3 DNA reads TGTGCCAGCAGTCGCCGAGAGGGCTTCTCCTACAATGAGCAGTTCTTC.